The 14 T cell receptor beta chains reported below all come from one sample, sequenced in a study of control samples from healthy donors and cancer patients. Assay: immunoSEQ multiplex PCR; the TCRdb copy retains only in-frame clones and omits some. Among about 220,000 clones listed, 85% to 95% were seen once. The specimen was blood. The receptors originated from a man between 50 and 59 years old in good health.

V gene TRBV7-2 combines with J gene TRBJ2-5; possibly TRBD2 for D (5 bases). V was clipped by 1 base and J by 3 bases, with 9 bases between them. Germline V lookup: CDR1 SGHTA, CDR2 FQGNSA. This CDR3 spans 14 amino acids. This CDR3 reads CASSLEPREETQYF. The CDR3 DNA reads TGTGCCAGCAGCTTAGAACCGAGGGAAGAGACCCAGTACTTC.

The chain carries TRBV28 and TRBJ1-4; 7 positions match TRBD1. This CDR3 region has 16 residues. CDR1 and CDR2 from the germline V gene are MDHEN and SYDVKM. Trimming removed 10 bases from V and 8 bases from J; junction bases left unmatched: 19. As DNA, the CDR3 is TGTGCCACAACTACCGCCACCGGGACAGCAGGCGAAAAACTGTTTTTT. Amino acid sequence: CATTTATGTAGEKLFF.

The chain joins TRBV5-4 to TRBJ1-1; unclear D gene. CDR1 is SGHNT and CDR2 is YYREEE in the germline V gene (reference sequence). The CDR3 has 13 amino acids. Trimming took 0 bases from V and 6 from J, leaving 9 bases between them. CDR3 sequence: CASSLDRVAEAFF. CDR3 DNA: TGTGCCAGCAGCTTGGATCGGGTCGCTGAAGCTTTCTTT.

This rearrangement joins TRBV5-1 to TRBJ2-5, with TRBD1 as a possible D gene (5 bases). The germline V gene encodes CDR1 SGHRS and CDR2 YFSETQ. The CDR3 is made up of 18 amino acids. The ends were cut back, 0 bases at V and 1 base at J, with 19 bases in the middle. The CDR3 reads CASSLEGAQGRSQETQYF. CDR3 DNA sequence: TGCGCCAGCAGCTTGGAAGGGGCGCAGGGAAGGTCCCAAGAGACCCAGTACTTC.

The chain couples TRBV5-1 to TRBJ1-1; D unclear. With 0 bases removed from V and 13 bases from J, the gap between germline ends came to 10 bases. The CDR3 sequence is 11 residues long. From germline, CDR1 is SGHRS and CDR2 YFSETQ. The CDR3 DNA is TGCGCCAGCAGCTTGGCTGACCAGTTTTTCTTT. Translated: CASSLADQFFF.

The chain recombines TRBV21-1 with TRBJ2-3; the table gives TRBD2 as D, unverified against the DNA. TRBV21-1 is designated a pseudogene. The CDR3 extends over 15 amino acids. The CDR3: CASNGTSICPDTQYF. In DNA, the CDR3 is TGTGCCAGCAATGGGACTAGCATTTGTCCAGATACGCAGTATTTT.

The chain recombines TRBV5-1 with TRBJ1-1, with D possibly TRBD1 on 5 matching bases. Trimming removed 1 base from V and 8 bases from J, with 15 bases in between. CDR1 is SGHRS and CDR2 is YFSETQ in the germline V gene. The CDR3 has 14 amino acids. CDR3 bases: TGCGCCAGCAGCTTGTCCGCGCAGGGTCCCGAAGCTTTCTTT. Translated: CASSLSAQGPEAFF.

J is TRBJ1-5 and V is TRBV7-8; D remains ambiguous. The CDR3 covers 13 residues. CDR1 and CDR2 (germline): SGHVS, FQNEAQ. The ends were cut back, 1 base at V and 4 bases at J, with 5 bases in the middle. The CDR3: CASSLGVNQPQHF. As DNA, the CDR3 is TGTGCCAGCAGCTTAGGGGTTAATCAGCCCCAGCATTTT.

The rearrangement links TRBV5-1 to TRBJ1-4; TRBD1 might be the D (5 bases). Trimming removed 5 bases from V and 8 bases from J, with 16 bases in between. Germline V CDR1 and CDR2: SGHRS, YFSETQ. The CDR3 spans 14 residues. As DNA, the CDR3 is TGCGCCAGCAGTGCCCCAGGGCTACGGGAAAAACTGTTTTTT. Protein: CASSAPGLREKLFF.

The gene calls are TRBV2 and TRBJ2-1; D is possibly TRBD2 (6 bases). The CDR3 runs to 15 residues. V was shortened by 4 bases and J by 6 bases, with 16 bases between the two germline ends. CDR1 and CDR2 from the germline V gene are SNHLY and FYNNEI. The CDR3 here is CASSATSGKGNEQFF. CDR3 coding DNA: TGTGCCAGCAGTGCGACTAGTGGAAAGGGCAATGAGCAGTTCTTC.

In its sample, this clone was seen once. The chain joins TRBV2 to TRBJ1-1; a possible D gene is TRBD1 (6 bases). Trimming took off 5 bases at V and 2 bases at J, with 15 bases between the two ends. Germline V gene lookup returns CDR1 SNHLY and CDR2 FYNNEI. The CDR3 sequence is 15 residues long. In nucleotides, the CDR3 is TGTGCCAGCAGTCCCTTGACAGGTCGAAACACTGAAGCTTTCTTT. This codes for CASSPLTGRNTEAFF.

This rearrangement joins TRBV6-5 to TRBJ1-1; D is perhaps TRBD1 (5 bases). The CDR3 runs to 14 residues. Trimming took off 7 bases at V and 3 bases at J, with 15 bases between the two ends. Germline V gene sequence: CDR1 MNHEY, CDR2 SVGAGI. The CDR3 DNA sequence: TGTGCCAGCACTTCGGCAGGGCGAGACACTGAAGCTTTCTTT. This translates into CASTSAGRDTEAFF.

The count of this clone is one. The rearrangement links TRBV3-1 (or the pseudogene TRBV3-2) to TRBJ1-2; 7 bases align to TRBD1. The trim removed 2 bases at V and 3 bases at J, leaving 12 bases unmatched. The germline V gene has CDR1 LGHDT and CDR2 YNNKEL (reference sequence). CDR3 length: 17 residues. This chain's CDR3 is CASSQTKGRGLHYGYTF. The CDR3 DNA is TGTGCCAGCAGCCAAACAAAGGGGAGGGGGCTGCACTATGGCTACACCTTC.

This chain connects TRBV7-9 to TRBJ1-3; the D gene is possibly TRBD1 (6 bases). The CDR3 has 13 amino acids. Germline CDR1 reads SEHNR; CDR2 reads FQNEAQ (reference sequence). V lost 6 bases to trimming and J lost 4 bases, with 10 bases between them. CDR3 nucleotides: TGTGCCAGCAGTAGGGGGAGAGGAAACACCATATATTTT. As protein: CASSRGRGNTIYF.